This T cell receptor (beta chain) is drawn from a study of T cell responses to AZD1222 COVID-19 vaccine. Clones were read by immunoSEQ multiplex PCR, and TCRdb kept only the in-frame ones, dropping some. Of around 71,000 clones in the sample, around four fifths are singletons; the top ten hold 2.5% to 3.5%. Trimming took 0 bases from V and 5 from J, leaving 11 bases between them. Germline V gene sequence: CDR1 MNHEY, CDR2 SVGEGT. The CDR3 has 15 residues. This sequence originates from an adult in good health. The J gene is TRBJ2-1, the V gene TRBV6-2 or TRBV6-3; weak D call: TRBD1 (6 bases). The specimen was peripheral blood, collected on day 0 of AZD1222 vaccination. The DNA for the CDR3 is TGTGCCAGCAGTTACTCCTGGGACAACCACAATGAGCAGTTCTTC. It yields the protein CASSYSWDNHNEQFF.